Below are 31 T cell receptor beta chains sequenced from a single sample in a study of breast tumors, draining lymph nodes, adjacent tissues. Via MiXCR, TCRdb re-called the multiplex PCR reads, giving one row per CDR3 protein. The table includes 45,000 to 60,000 distinct CDR3 sequences, 23% detected once. The sample consisted of breast tumor tissue. These receptors came from a female donor with breast cancer. Some clones in this sample may be carry-over from other donors' samples.

This clonotype has a count of ten or more. The rearrangement links TRBV12-3 or TRBV12-4 to TRBJ1-5, with D unresolved. V gave up 6 bases and J gave up 2 bases, with 14 bases separating them. The CDR3 consists of 15 residues. CDR3 residues: CASSPTGPGNQPQHF. CDR3 DNA sequence: TGTGCCAGCAGCCCAACCGGGCCGGGCAATCAGCCCCAGCATTTT.

This clonotype was recorded at least ten times. This sequence joins TRBV19 and TRBJ1-2; 8 bases map to TRBD1. With 3 bases clipped from V and 5 bases from J, the junction kept 2 bases outside the gene matches. Germline V gene lookup returns CDR1 LNHDA and CDR2 SQIVND (reference sequence). The CDR3 is 13 residues long. The CDR3 nucleotides are TGTGCCAGTAGTATTACAGGGGGATATGGCTACACCTTC. The encoded protein is CASSITGGYGYTF.

This clonotype was observed many times. V is TRBV29-1 and J is TRBJ2-1; 7 bases line up with TRBD1. The V gene end was trimmed by 6 bases and the J gene end by 1 base; junction bases not matched to a gene: 3. This CDR3 contains 13 residues. Looked up from germline, CDR1 is SQVTM and CDR2 is ANQGSEA. CDR3 DNA: TGCAGCGTATCAGGGGGATCCTACAATGAGCAGTTCTTC. Amino acid sequence: CSVSGGSYNEQFF.

By sample fraction, this clonotype is medium-sized. For the CDR3, the DNA is TGCAGTGCTAGAGTCTGGGGGGAGAACTATGGCTACACCTTC. The encoded protein is CSARVWGENYGYTF. V is TRBV20-1 and J is TRBJ1-2, with D possibly TRBD1 on 5 matching bases. CDR3 length: 14 residues. The V and J ends lost 1 base and 2 bases respectively, with 11 bases between them. Germline CDR1 is DFQATT and CDR2 is SNEGSKA (reference sequence).

This clonotype appeared a few times. The chain combines TRBV27 with TRBJ2-5; D gene uncertain. Trimming stripped 5 bases from V and 1 base from J, with 8 bases between. The CDR3 spans 13 residues. Germline lookup yields CDR1 MNHEY and CDR2 SMNVEV (reference sequence). The CDR3 spells CASSIGPQETQYF. In DNA form, the CDR3 reads TGTGCCAGCAGTATAGGGCCCCAAGAGACCCAGTACTTC.

This clonotype is medium-sized. The J gene is TRBJ2-3, the V gene TRBV11-3, with 8 bases identical to TRBD1. CDR1 SGHNT and CDR2 YENEEA come from the germline V gene. Trimming removed 1 base from V and 6 bases from J; junction bases left unmatched: 0. The CDR3 extends over 13 amino acids. This chain's CDR3 is CASSLGQGDTQYF. CDR3 sequence (DNA): TGTGCCAGCAGCTTAGGACAGGGGGATACGCAGTATTTT.

This clonotype was counted at least ten times. This chain links TRBV20-1 with TRBJ2-3; D could derive from TRBD1 or TRBD2 (7 bases each). The germline V and J ends were trimmed by 5 bases and 6 bases, with 15 bases remaining between them. The germline V gene has CDR1 DFQATT and CDR2 SNEGSKA (reference sequence). The CDR3 runs 13 residues. In DNA, the CDR3 is TGCAGTGCTCCCAGGGGGGGCGGGGATACGCAGTATTTT. Protein sequence: CSAPRGGGDTQYF.

This clonotype was observed many times. The CDR3 DNA sequence: TGCAGTTTACTGTTCCAAGAGACCCAGTACTTC. It encodes CSLLFQETQYF. The V call is TRBV29-1, the J call TRBJ2-5; no reliable D call. CDR1 SQVTM and CDR2 ANQGSEA come from the germline V gene. This CDR3 is 11 amino acids long.

This rearrangement joins TRBV20-1 to TRBJ2-3; 9 positions match TRBD2. Germline CDR1 reads DFQATT; CDR2 reads SNEGSKA (reference sequence). V shed 1 base and J 4 bases; nucleotides not matched to a gene: 6. This CDR3 spans 15 amino acids. DNA for the CDR3: TGCAGTGCTAGAGGGGCTAGCGGGAACGCAGATACGCAGTATTTT. Its protein is CSARGASGNADTQYF.

This clonotype was counted ten times or more. The chain combines TRBV29-1 with TRBJ2-7; 8 bases align to TRBD1. The CDR3 length is 12 residues. After removal of 6 bases from V and 5 bases from J, the junction contained 6 bases not matched to a gene. CDR1 is SQVTM, CDR2 ANQGSEA, per germline. The CDR3 loop reads CSVLTGVHEQYF. The DNA for the CDR3 is TGCAGCGTCTTGACAGGGGTACACGAGCAGTACTTC.

Ten or more counts support this clonotype. V and J are TRBV6-1 and TRBJ1-3; 7 bases map to TRBD1. V shed 2 bases, J shed 0 bases, and the junction held 4 bases outside the gene matches. The V gene's germline CDR1 is MNHNS and CDR2 SASEGT. The CDR3 is 16 residues long. The CDR3 region has the DNA TGTGCCAGCAGTGAACAGGGACAGCTCTCTGGAAACACCATATATTTT. It encodes CASSEQGQLSGNTIYF.

This clonotype was detected ten times or more. The chain is built from TRBV5-1 and TRBJ2-3, with D unclear. CDR3 size: 13 residues. V dropped 2 bases and J dropped 0 bases, with 4 bases sitting between them. Per the germline V gene, CDR1 is SGHRS and CDR2 is YFSETQ. This CDR3 is CASSLESTDTQYF. CDR3 nucleotides: TGCGCCAGCAGCTTAGAGAGCACAGATACGCAGTATTTT.

This clonotype came up a few times. The genes are TRBV4-2 and TRBJ1-1, with D maybe TRBD1 (5 bases). Germline CDR1 and CDR2: LGHNA and YNFKEQ. The length of the CDR3 is 16 residues. The V and J ends lost 4 bases and 1 base respectively, with 16 bases between them. The CDR3: CASSRLSGGENTEAFF. DNA for the CDR3: TGTGCCAGCAGCCGCCTGTCGGGGGGTGAGAACACTGAAGCTTTCTTT.

This clonotype is labeled medium-sized (0.01 to 0.1%). As DNA, the CDR3 is TGTGCCAGCAGCGGAATCTCCTACGAGCAGTACTTC. It codes for CASSGISYEQYF. V is TRBV2 and J is TRBJ2-7; D call uncertain. The CDR3 sequence is 12 residues long. The V gene lost 6 bases and the J gene lost 0 bases, with 6 bases spanning the gap. In germline, CDR1 is SNHLY, CDR2 FYNNEI.

The sample holds many counts of this clonotype. V gene TRBV10-2 combines with J gene TRBJ1-4; a weak D match, TRBD1 (5 bases). Germline V CDR1 and CDR2: WSHSY, SAAADI. This CDR3 has 14 residues. V was clipped by 8 bases and J by 3 bases, with 13 bases between them. CDR3 sequence reads: CASSHLGANEKLFF. The CDR3 nucleotides are TGCGCCAGCTCCCATCTAGGGGCTAATGAAAAACTGTTTTTT.

The gene calls are TRBV5-1 and TRBJ1-6; 7 bases match TRBD1. The CDR3 runs 18 residues. J lost 0 bases, V lost 4 bases, and 10 bases had no gene match. Germline CDR1 and CDR2: SGHRS and YFSETQ. CDR3 sequence (DNA): TGCGCCAGCAGCCGGGGGGGACAGACGAGCTCCTATAATTCACCCCTCCACTTT. Protein sequence: CASSRGGQTSSYNSPLHF.

This clonotype was seen repeatedly, ten times or more. The chain recombines TRBV16 with TRBJ2-7; D gene uncertain. Germline loops: CDR1 KGHSY, CDR2 FQNENV. Trimming took 3 bases from V and 3 from J, leaving 9 bases between them. The CDR3 loop spans 13 amino acids. This CDR3 is CASSQYRYYEQYF. DNA of the CDR3: TGTGCCAGCAGCCAGTACAGATACTACGAGCAGTACTTC. Using reference TRBV16 and TRBJ2-7 for the parts outside the CDR3, the full variable domain is GEEVAQTPKHLVRGEGQKAKLYCAPIKGHSYVFWYQQVLKNEFKFLISFQNENVFDETGMPKERFSAKCLPNSPCSLEIQATKLEDSAVYFCASSQYRYYEQYFGPGTRLTVT.

About this clonotype: A much larger clonotype is one base distant, so this may be a read error. The V and J genes are TRBV5-1 and TRBJ2-3; a weak D match, TRBD2 (5 bases). Germline V gene data show CDR1 as SGHRS and CDR2 as YFSETQ. This CDR3 region has 14 residues. The CDR3 nucleotides are TGCGCCAGCAGCTTGGCGGGGTTCACAGATAGGCAGTATTTT. It encodes CASSLAGFTDRQYF.

The table lists this clonotype with many counts. In DNA form, the CDR3 reads TGTGCCAGCAGTTACTCCGCACAGCCGATCTCCTACGAGCAGTACTTC. This gives the protein CASSYSAQPISYEQYF. The chain links TRBV6-5 to TRBJ2-7; D is ambiguous. Germline-derived CDR1 and CDR2 are MNHEY and SVGAGI. CDR3 size: 16 residues. V lost 0 bases and J 0 bases, leaving 12 bases between the germline ends.

CDR3 in amino acids: CSVAGTKAFF. CDR3 in DNA: TGCAGTGTCGCAGGAACAAAAGCTTTCTTT. This chain connects TRBV20-1 to TRBJ1-1; D is unclear. The V gene's germline CDR1 is DFQATT and CDR2 SNEGSKA (reference sequence). This CDR3 is 10 amino acids long. Trimming stripped 7 bases from V and 9 bases from J, with 12 bases between.

As regards this clonotype: This clone may be a read error of a much larger clone one base away. The J gene is TRBJ2-2, the V gene TRBV2, with 7 nucleotides matching TRBD2. The CDR3 loop spans 16 amino acids. The V and J ends lost 4 bases and 1 base, in that order; junction bases with no gene match: 6. Germline V lookup: CDR1 SNHLY, CDR2 FYNNEI. In DNA, the CDR3 is TGTGCCAGCAGTGCACGGGGGACTAAGAACACCGGGGAGCTGTTTTTT. Protein: CASSARGTKNTGELFF.

Concerning this clonotype itself: The junction departs from the called germline gene at one end, perhaps through a read error. This chain joins TRBV27 and TRBJ2-1; 13 bases are shared with TRBD2. The germline gives CDR1 MNHEY, CDR2 SMNVEV (reference sequence). The CDR3 runs 18 residues. CDR3 in amino acids: CASSSRFIGLAGVGEQLF. CDR3 nucleotides: TGTGCCAGCAGTTCCCGATTTATTGGACTAGCGGGAGTCGGTGAGCAGCTCTTC.

This clonotype has just a few counts. The rearrangement links TRBV27 to TRBJ2-7; 7 bases match TRBD1. This CDR3 contains 16 residues. J was trimmed by 3 bases and V by 2 bases; bases with no gene match: 10. Germline CDR1 is MNHEY and CDR2 is SMNVEV (reference sequence). CDR3 protein: CASSLGPPGQNYEQYF. CDR3 nucleotide sequence: TGTGCCAGCAGTTTAGGGCCCCCGGGACAGAACTACGAGCAGTACTTC.

This clonotype was recorded many times. V usage is TRBV15 and J usage is TRBJ2-5; 7 nucleotides align to TRBD1. The V gene's germline CDR1 is LNHNV and CDR2 YYDKDF (reference sequence). V trimming: 3 bases; J trimming: 5 bases; junction bases outside the gene matches: 6. The CDR3 runs to 14 residues. The CDR3 DNA is TGTGCCACCAGCAGTAGAGGGGGCGCGGAGACCCAGTACTTC. Amino acid sequence: CATSSRGGAETQYF.

In this sample, this clonotype turned up a few times. V gene TRBV18 combines with J gene TRBJ2-5; perhaps TRBD2 as D (6 bases). This CDR3 has 17 residues. Germline lookup yields CDR1 KGHSH and CDR2 LQKENI. The ends were cut back, 2 bases at V and 2 bases at J, with 18 bases in the middle. For the CDR3, the DNA is TGTGCCAGCTCACCAGTTCAGCCTCGGGCGGGGCAAGAGACCCAGTACTTC. Amino acids: CASSPVQPRAGQETQYF.

This clonotype was seen repeatedly, ten times or more. The V call is TRBV9, the J call TRBJ1-5; 9 bases fit TRBD1. The CDR3 length is 16 residues. Germline-derived CDR1 and CDR2 are SGDLS and YYNGEE. Trimming took 0 bases from V and 4 from J; bases not matched to a gene: 5. Here the CDR3 DNA reads TGTGCCAGCAGCGTAGGCACAGGGGGCTGGAATCAGCCCCAGCATTTT. It specifies CASSVGTGGWNQPQHF.

By sample share, this clonotype is medium-sized. The gene calls are TRBV7-8 and TRBJ2-5, with D possibly being TRBD1 (6 bases). The CDR3 consists of 15 residues. Per germline, CDR1 SGHVS and CDR2 FQNEAQ. Trimming took 5 bases from V and 5 from J, leaving 18 bases between them. The CDR3 sequence is CASSELGGQGETQYF. The CDR3 coding sequence is TGTGCCAGCAGCGAACTAGGTGGGCAGGGGGAGACCCAGTACTTC.

This clonotype was recorded many times. This chain connects TRBV18 to TRBJ2-5; D not certain. V lost 1 base and J 1 base, leaving 1 base between the germline ends. CDR1 is KGHSH, CDR2 LQKENI, per germline. This CDR3 comprises 12 residues. This chain's CDR3 is CASSPLQETQYF. In DNA form, the CDR3 reads TGTGCCAGCTCACCACTCCAAGAGACCCAGTACTTC.

This clonotype has at least ten counts. This chain uses TRBV20-1 with TRBJ1-4; D gene uncertain. Trimming took off 5 bases at V and 4 bases at J, with 5 bases between the two ends. Germline CDR1 is DFQATT and CDR2 is SNEGSKA (reference sequence). CDR3 length equals 11 residues. The CDR3 protein is CSAPFNEKLFF. The CDR3 DNA follows: TGCAGTGCTCCATTTAATGAAAAACTGTTTTTT.

V gene TRBV20-1 combines with J gene TRBJ1-1; tentatively, D is TRBD1 (5 bases). The CDR3 is 14 amino acids. V shed 2 bases and J shed 11 bases, with 21 bases lying between them. Germline lookup yields CDR1 DFQATT and CDR2 SNEGSKA (reference sequence). CDR3 coding DNA: TGCAGTGCTAGATTTTCCGGGCAGGGATGGTTTGCTTTCTTT. As protein: CSARFSGQGWFAFF.

As regards this clonotype: A read error is possible here, since a much larger clone lies one base away. The CDR3 nucleotides read TGCAATGCTCGTAGGCTAGCGGGAATCTATGAGCAGTTCTTC. This translates into CNARRLAGIYEQFF. J is TRBJ2-1 and V is TRBV20-1; TRBD2 aligns across 9 bases. The length of the CDR3 is 14 residues. Germline V lookup: CDR1 DFQATT, CDR2 SNEGSKA (reference sequence).